Below are 26 T cell receptor beta chains sequenced from a single sample in a study of T cell responses to AZD1222 COVID-19 vaccine. Produced via immunoSEQ multiplex PCR; TCRdb's table is partial and in-frame only. The sample gives roughly 180,000 clones, 90% of which show up once; 2.5% to 3.5% is in the top ten. The sample here was peripheral blood, taken on day 0 of AZD1222 vaccination. All receptors come from an adult in good health.

The chain carries TRBV18 and TRBJ2-7; D remains ambiguous. The CDR3 spans 13 residues. Trimming shortened V by 6 bases and J by 1 base, and 10 bases separated the two germline ends. CDR1 is KGHSH and CDR2 is LQKENI in the germline V gene. For the CDR3, the DNA is TGTGCCAGCTCGCAAGCTTTATCCTACGAGCAGTACTTC. Its translation is CASSQALSYEQYF.

For this clone: The junction departs from germline at one end; a sequencing error may be responsible. The chain employs TRBV7-7 and TRBJ2-1; D unclear. This CDR3 has 13 amino acids. CDR1 SSHAT and CDR2 FNYEAQ come from the germline V gene (reference sequence). The CDR3 loop is CASSLGRDDEQFF. CDR3 sequence (DNA): TGTGCTAGCAGCTTGGGAAGGGATGATGAGCAGTTCTTC.

V is TRBV7-3 and J is TRBJ1-1, with D possibly being TRBD1 (5 bases). V lost 5 bases, J lost 8 bases, and 15 bases lay in between. The V gene's germline CDR1 is SGHTA and CDR2 FQGTGA. This CDR3 has 13 amino acids. The CDR3 reads CASSPTGGGEAFF. Here the CDR3 DNA reads TGTGCCAGCAGCCCCACGGGGGGAGGCGAAGCTTTCTTT. Using reference TRBV7-3 and TRBJ1-1 for the parts outside the CDR3, the full variable domain is GAGVSQTPSNKVTEKGKYVELRCDPISGHTALYWYRQSLGQGPEFLIYFQGTGAADDSGLPNDRFFAVRPEGSVSTLKIQRTERGDSAVYLCASSPTGGGEAFFGQGTRLTVV.

This rearrangement joins TRBV6-2 or TRBV6-3 to TRBJ2-3; tentatively, D is TRBD1 (6 bases). V lost 0 bases and J lost 6, with 16 bases in between. CDR3 length: 16 amino acids. Looked up from germline, CDR1 is MNHEY and CDR2 is SVGEGT. The CDR3 protein is CASSYSSRDNLDTQYF. As DNA, the CDR3 is TGTGCCAGCAGTTACTCGTCCCGGGACAACTTGGATACGCAGTATTTT.

The rearrangement links TRBV12-5 to TRBJ2-3; 7 nucleotides match TRBD2. Germline assignment: CDR1 LGHNT and CDR2 FRNRAP. The CDR3 is 15 residues long. V was pared by 2 bases and J by 6 bases, with 8 bases of the junction left unmatched. CDR3 bases: TGTGCTAGTGGTTTGCCTCGGGGGGACTTGGATACGCAGTATTTT. This gives the protein CASGLPRGDLDTQYF.

Many counts were recorded for this clone. The rearrangement links TRBV6-1 to TRBJ2-7, with a weak D call TRBD1 (6 bases). From germline, CDR1 is MNHNS and CDR2 SASEGT. This CDR3 is 17 amino acids long. Trimming took off 2 bases at V and 0 bases at J, with 17 bases between the two ends. The CDR3 protein is CASSEWATGPSSYEQYF. DNA of the CDR3: TGTGCCAGCAGTGAATGGGCTACAGGGCCTAGCTCCTACGAGCAGTACTTC.

The chain links TRBV3-1 (or the pseudogene TRBV3-2) to TRBJ2-5; 10 bases fit TRBD2. V lost 5 bases, J lost 4 bases, and 4 bases stayed unmatched. The CDR3 is 14 residues long. In germline, CDR1 is LGHDT, CDR2 YNNKEL (reference sequence). CDR3 nucleotide sequence: TGTGCCAGCAGCACCACTAGCGGGGTAGAGACCCAGTACTTC. It encodes CASSTTSGVETQYF.

The chain joins TRBV6-6 to TRBJ1-5, with D unclear. Germline lookup yields CDR1 MNHNY and CDR2 SVGAGI (reference sequence). The CDR3 has 13 amino acids. Trimming left V 6 bases short and J 1 base short, with 7 bases between. In nucleotides, the CDR3 is TGTGCCAGCAGGGGTGGGAGCAATCAGCCCCAGCATTTT. The encoded protein is CASRGGSNQPQHF.

The chain carries TRBV18 and TRBJ1-2, with 12 bases that match TRBD1. Germline trimming cut 3 bases from V and 8 bases from J; bases unmatched to any gene: 7. CDR1 is KGHSH and CDR2 is LQKENI in the germline V gene. The CDR3 is made up of 15 amino acids. The CDR3 loop reads CASSPGTGGSWGYTF. The CDR3 DNA reads as TGTGCCAGCTCACCCGGGACAGGGGGCTCCTGGGGCTACACCTTC.

The chain is built from TRBV9 and TRBJ1-1, with a weak D call TRBD1 (5 bases). V lost 3 bases to trimming and J lost 0 bases, with 15 bases between them. From germline, CDR1 is SGDLS and CDR2 YYNGEE. The CDR3 has 16 amino acids. The CDR3 region has the DNA TGTGCCAGCAGCGCGGGGGTGAAACTAATGAACACTGAAGCTTTCTTT. Protein product: CASSAGVKLMNTEAFF.

The V call is TRBV12-3 or TRBV12-4, the J call TRBJ1-5, with D hard to call. The CDR3 runs to 13 residues. Trimming removed 0 bases at V and 5 bases at J, with 5 bases between. DNA of the CDR3: TGTGCCAGCAGTTTAGCGCAAGATCAGCCCCAGCATTTT. It encodes CASSLAQDQPQHF.

CDR3 nucleotides: TGCAGTGCTAGTAAACAGGGGGCCAGAAATCAGCCCCAGCATTTT. This gives the protein CSASKQGARNQPQHF. This rearrangement joins TRBV20-1 to TRBJ1-5; 9 nucleotides match TRBD1. Germline V gene sequence: CDR1 DFQATT, CDR2 SNEGSKA (reference sequence). The CDR3 runs to 15 residues. V gave up 3 bases and J gave up 4 bases; unmatched junction bases: 7.

CDR3 in amino acids: CASSRGLAGRNEQFF. DNA for the CDR3: TGTGCCAGCAGCCGAGGGCTAGCGGGGAGGAATGAGCAGTTCTTC. The chain employs TRBV7-3 and TRBJ2-1; 9 positions match TRBD2. J was trimmed by 7 bases and V by 5 bases; bases with no gene match: 9. The CDR3 length is 15 residues. The germline V gene has CDR1 SGHTA and CDR2 FQGTGA.

This chain links TRBV4-3 with TRBJ2-5; no clear D. The CDR3 is 12 residues long. V was shortened by 4 bases and J by 4 bases, with 7 bases between the two germline ends. Germline lookup yields CDR1 LGHNA and CDR2 YSLEER. The CDR3 here is CASSRYGETQYF. The CDR3 nucleotides read TGCGCCAGCAGCCGGTACGGAGAGACCCAGTACTTC.

The V and J genes are TRBV29-1 and TRBJ2-7; D remains ambiguous. This CDR3 is built from 11 residues. Germline V gene lookup returns CDR1 SQVTM and CDR2 ANQGSEA. Trimming took off 6 bases at V and 1 base at J, with 7 bases between the two ends. DNA of the CDR3: TGCAGCGTAACAGAATCCTACGAGCAGTACTTC. This gives the protein CSVTESYEQYF.

V and J are TRBV7-3 and TRBJ2-5; D might be TRBD2 (7 bases). CDR3 length: 14 residues. V was pared by 3 bases and J by 5 bases, with 13 bases between. CDR1 and CDR2 from the germline V gene are SGHTA and FQGTGA. The DNA of the CDR3 is TGTGCCAGCAGCTTCGGGGCGGGGGCTGAGACCCAGTACTTC. Translating it yields CASSFGAGAETQYF.

The V call is TRBV4-3, the J call TRBJ1-6, with 11 bases that match TRBD1. CDR1 LGHNA and CDR2 YSLEER come from the germline V gene. Trimming took 4 bases from V and 9 from J; bases not matched to a gene: 8. The CDR3 totals 16 residues. The CDR3 sequence is CASSPDRGLDGSPLHF. As DNA, the CDR3 is TGCGCCAGCAGCCCGGACAGGGGGCTGGATGGTTCACCCCTCCACTTT.

The chain has TRBV25-1 and TRBJ1-3; D gene ambiguous. This CDR3 has 13 amino acids. V was shortened by 1 base and J by 1 base, with 2 bases between the two germline ends. The germline V gene has CDR1 MGHDK and CDR2 SYGVNS. The CDR3 is CASSEWSGNTIYF. For the CDR3, the DNA is TGTGCCAGCAGTGAATGGTCTGGAAACACCATATATTTT.

This chain connects TRBV4-3 to TRBJ1-2; D call uncertain. This CDR3 has 13 amino acids. Germline V gives CDR1 LGHNA, CDR2 YSLEER. Trimming stripped 0 bases from V and 8 bases from J, with 10 bases between. CDR3 bases: TGCGCCAGCAGCCAAGATGGCAGTGCCGGCTACACCTTC. Translating gives CASSQDGSAGYTF.

The rearrangement uses TRBV4-1 and TRBJ2-2; D is unresolved. Deletions cut 3 bases from V and 5 bases from J, with 13 bases between. The CDR3 length is 15 residues. CDR1 MGHRA and CDR2 YSYEKL come from the germline V gene. CDR3 loop: CASSHSKGPTGELFF. The CDR3 coding sequence is TGCGCCAGCAGCCATTCTAAGGGCCCGACCGGGGAGCTGTTTTTT.

The table lists this clone with a count of one. V gene TRBV6-5 combines with J gene TRBJ1-2, with D perhaps TRBD1 (6 bases). With 4 bases removed from V and 4 bases from J, the gap between germline ends came to 13 bases. The CDR3 has 14 amino acids. CDR1 and CDR2 from the germline V gene are MNHEY and SVGAGI. CDR3 region: CASSFQGTGYGYTF. The CDR3 nucleotides read TGTGCCAGCAGTTTCCAGGGGACCGGCTATGGCTACACCTTC.

This clone was counted only a few times. The chain uses TRBV6-2 or TRBV6-3 and TRBJ2-1, with D perhaps TRBD2 (5 bases). V dropped 2 bases and J dropped 10 bases, with 18 bases sitting between them. The CDR3 length is 15 residues. Per germline, CDR1 MNHEY and CDR2 SVGEGT. The CDR3 sequence: CASSYRHGSSGEQFF. The CDR3 bases are TGTGCCAGCAGTTACCGGCATGGGAGCTCCGGCGAGCAGTTCTTC.

The chain couples TRBV7-3 to TRBJ2-3; possible D gene TRBD2, 5 bases. The germline CDR1 and CDR2 sequences are SGHTA and FQGTGA. This CDR3 is built from 16 residues. Trimming removed 5 bases from V and 0 bases from J, with 15 bases in between. CDR3 protein: CASSHTGGGSTDTQYF. DNA for the CDR3: TGTGCCAGCAGCCACACCGGAGGTGGCAGCACAGATACGCAGTATTTT.

The gene calls are TRBV19 and TRBJ2-7; D perhaps matches TRBD1 (8 bases). Trimming shortened V by 6 bases and J by 2 bases, and 14 bases separated the two germline ends. The germline V gene has CDR1 LNHDA and CDR2 SQIVND (reference sequence). The CDR3 spans 14 residues. DNA of the CDR3: TGTGCCAGTAGCAGTACAGGGGGGGCCTACGAGCAGTACTTC. This codes for CASSSTGGAYEQYF. Complete variable domain (other parts from reference TRBV19 and TRBJ2-7): DGGITQSPKYLFRKEGQNVTLSCEQNLNHDAMYWYRQDPGQGLRLIYYSQIVNDFQKGDIAEGYSVSREKKESFPLTVTSAQKNPTAFYLCASSSTGGAYEQYFGPGTRLTVT.

In its sample, this clone was seen a few times. V gene TRBV7-2 combines with J gene TRBJ2-1, with D tentatively TRBD2 (6 bases). The CDR3 totals 13 residues. Germline V gene sequence: CDR1 SGHTA, CDR2 FQGNSA. V shed 8 bases and J shed 6 bases, with 14 bases lying between them. CDR3 DNA sequence: TGTGCCAGCGGCAACTTCGGGGGCAATGAGCAGTTCTTC. Residues: CASGNFGGNEQFF.

J is TRBJ1-5 and V is TRBV6-5; D is uncertain. The germline gives CDR1 MNHEY, CDR2 SVGAGI. Between the trimmed V and J ends, which lost 6 bases and 0 bases, there was a span of 12 bases. This CDR3 spans 15 amino acids. CDR3 residues: CASSPRAYSNQPQHF. For the CDR3, the DNA is TGTGCCAGCAGCCCACGGGCCTATAGCAATCAGCCCCAGCATTTT.